This T cell receptor (beta chain) was documented in a study of T-cell memory formation after mild COVID-19. Overall study: In these data, TCR clusters were largely donor specific. General study findings and limits: CD4+ contracting clones were found mainly in CM and EM, and CD8+ ones in EMRA. The finding that pre-infection memory included some responding clones suggested that cross-reactive memory joined. Whereas later expanders leaned CD4+, clones contracting day 15 to 85 showed a balanced CD4/CD8 makeup.

MiXCR was run by TCRdb on the 5' RACE reads, yielding one entry per CDR3 protein. The table lists 250,000 to 350,000 distinct CDR3 sequences, roughly a fifth of them singletons, with roughly 21% in the top ten. Germline V lookup: CDR1 SGHTA, CDR2 FQGNSA. The V gene end was trimmed by 6 bases and the J gene end by 3 bases; junction bases not matched to a gene: 6. The CDR3 has 15 residues. In regard to this clonotype: Antigen unknown.

Input material: PBMCs or a T cell subset sorted from them (not recorded which). The V call is TRBV7-2, the J call TRBJ2-1; 9 bases align to TRBD1. The sequence came from a man between 18 and 29 years old who had mild COVID-19 (a few samples of this study predate the infection). Cell type and time point are not known. The CDR3 spells CASSSDRGYYNEQFF. The CDR3, as DNA: TGTGCCAGCAGTTCCGACAGGGGGTACTACAATGAGCAGTTCTTC.